The present T cell receptor beta chain was sequenced within a study of T cells in Graves' hyperthyroidism and ophthalmopathy. Study background: Specimen type is peripheral blood, collected at initial diagnosis prior to any treatment. Overall study results and limits: In validation, the model predicted ophthalmopathy. These predictions came a median about 6.5 months before onset.

What was amplified from RNA transcripts were TCR beta CDR3 regions. The HTBI set primed first-round TCR CDR3 RT-PCR. TCRdb processed the multiplex PCR reads anew with MiXCR; each CDR3 protein has one entry. The sample lists about 610,000 distinct CDR3 sequences; roughly 14% were seen once. CDR3 length equals 14 residues. CDR1 is DFQATT and CDR2 is SNEGSKA in the germline V gene (reference sequence). Trimming shortened V by 0 bases and J by 2 bases, and 11 bases separated the two germline ends. In its sample, this clonotype was seen many times. What it recognizes is unknown. Sequencing input: blood. This clonotype was sampled from a woman between 40 and 55 years old with Graves' ophthalmopathy. This chain connects TRBV20-1 to TRBJ2-7; D not certain. The CDR3 spells CSARDLTRTYEQYF. For the CDR3, the DNA is TGCAGTGCTAGAGACCTGACAAGAACCTACGAGCAGTACTTC.